This record looks at one T cell receptor beta chain sequence and its context. In the original workflow: Reference gene primers were amplified, and this amplification served to estimate nucleated cell counts. Sequencing was performed with immunoSEQ multiplex PCR; in TCRdb, only in-frame clones are kept and a portion is missing. D and trimming were read from the DNA, whereas the V and J calls and clone size are those reported in that table. The table lists 130,000 to 150,000 clones, 75% to 90% of them singletons, with over 10% in the top ten. The data derive from a study of blood T cell repertoires in COVID-19. Study information: The United States, Italy and Spain supplied acute and convalescent COVID-19 samples. Sample material is recorded as cDNA or gDNA derived from T cells, B-cell-depleted T cells, or PBMCs.

It was during active infection that Seattle patients were enrolled and then longitudinally followed. This clonotype originated in a man between 18 and 29 years old with COVID-19, enrolled during active disease. The sequencing input was peripheral blood.

The CDR3 loop reads CASSANLPSTGELFF. DNA for the CDR3: TGTGCCAGCTCCGCCAACCTACCATCGACCGGGGAGCTGTTTTTT. V and J are TRBV18 and TRBJ2-2; no clear D. The CDR3 sequence is 15 residues long. Trimming removed 6 bases from V and 5 bases from J, with 16 bases in between. The V gene's germline CDR1 is KGHSH and CDR2 LQKENI.